The 10 T cell receptor beta chains below all came from one sample that was sequenced in a study of PD-L1 blockade in urothelial cancer. Produced via immunoSEQ multiplex PCR; TCRdb's table is partial and in-frame only. The table includes about 82,000 clones, approximately 86% detected once. Source: PBMCs, taken around atezolizumab (anti-PD-L1) treatment. The receptors derive from a woman aged 70-85 years with urothelial cancer.

V usage is TRBV27 and J usage is TRBJ2-3, with a weak D call TRBD2 (6 bases). The CDR3 has 16 amino acids. V was clipped by 4 bases and J by 4 bases, with 18 bases between them. Looked up from germline, CDR1 is MNHEY and CDR2 is SMNVEV (reference sequence). CDR3 DNA: TGTGCCAGCAGTTCCCTACCTGGAGGGGATTCAGATACGCAGTATTTT. Amino acid sequence: CASSSLPGGDSDTQYF.

The chain links TRBV5-4 to TRBJ2-7, with 15 bases fitting TRBD2. Trimming cost V 4 bases and J 4 bases; bases outside gene matches: 6. The CDR3 sequence is 16 residues long. Germline V lookup: CDR1 SGHNT, CDR2 YYREEE (reference sequence). The CDR3 coding sequence is TGTGCCAGCAGCCCGGGACTAGCGGGGGGCATTTACGAGCAGTACTTC. Translated: CASSPGLAGGIYEQYF.

This chain links TRBV27 with TRBJ1-2; weak D call: TRBD1 (6 bases). This CDR3 contains 14 residues. Trimming pared 0 bases from V and 3 bases from J, leaving 8 bases between. CDR1 and CDR2 from the germline V gene are MNHEY and SMNVEV (reference sequence). This CDR3 is CASSLSRTDYGYTF. As DNA, the CDR3 is TGTGCCAGCAGTTTATCCAGGACAGACTATGGCTACACCTTC.

V and J are TRBV18 and TRBJ1-5; 9 bases agree with TRBD1. Looked up from germline, CDR1 is KGHSH and CDR2 is LQKENI. The CDR3 contains 18 residues. J lost 1 base, V lost 1 base, and 8 bases had no gene match. For the CDR3, the DNA is TGTGCCAGCTCACCACTCCGTACAGGGACAGGGAGCAATCAGCCCCAGCATTTT. It is translated as CASSPLRTGTGSNQPQHF.

This clone appeared once. The chain has TRBV30 and TRBJ2-1; TRBD1 matches at 8 bases. Looked up from germline, CDR1 is GTSNPN and CDR2 is SVGIG (reference sequence). The CDR3 contains 20 residues. Trimming cost V 0 bases and J 6 bases; bases outside gene matches: 22. As DNA, the CDR3 is TGTGCCTGGAGTGTACGAGTTTGGGGAGGAGGACAGGGTCTTTTCAATGAGCAGTTCTTC. Amino acid sequence: CAWSVRVWGGGQGLFNEQFF.

This chain links TRBV6-5 with TRBJ2-7; tentative D call: TRBD2 (5 bases). Germline values: CDR1 MNHEY, CDR2 SVGAGI. CDR3 size: 14 residues. V dropped 6 bases and J dropped 3 bases, with 15 bases sitting between them. The CDR3 DNA is TGTGCCAGCAGCCGCCGGGGTACGGGCTACGAGCAGTACTTC. It specifies CASSRRGTGYEQYF.

The chain combines TRBV6-5 with TRBJ1-2, with a weak D call TRBD1 (6 bases). Germline V gives CDR1 MNHEY, CDR2 SVGAGI. Between the trimmed V and J ends, which lost 0 bases and 8 bases, there was a span of 19 bases. The CDR3 runs to 16 residues. Here the CDR3 reads CASSYSRRTESKGYTF. The CDR3 region has the DNA TGTGCCAGCAGTTACTCGAGGAGGACAGAGAGTAAAGGCTACACCTTC.

The chain carries TRBV10-1 and TRBJ2-2, with TRBD2 matching 7 bases. The ends lost 2 bases at V and 3 bases at J; junction bases unmatched: 6. Germline V gives CDR1 WNHNN, CDR2 SYGVQD (reference sequence). The CDR3 is made up of 16 amino acids. The chain's CDR3 is CASSERDYLYTGELFF. The CDR3, as DNA: TGCGCCAGCAGTGAGAGGGACTATCTGTACACCGGGGAGCTGTTTTTT.

This clone was seen a handful of times. The V and J genes are TRBV5-1 and TRBJ1-1; D is ambiguous. V was shortened by 2 bases and J by 3 bases, with 17 bases between the two germline ends. CDR1 and CDR2 from the germline V gene are SGHRS and YFSETQ. The CDR3 is 16 residues long. As DNA, the CDR3 is TGCGCCAGCAGCTTTGGGTTGCGGCCAGATTACACTGAAGCTTTCTTT. Protein product: CASSFGLRPDYTEAFF. The full variable domain, rest sourced from reference TRBV5-1 and TRBJ1-1, is KAGVTQTPRYLIKTRGQQVTLSCSPISGHRSVSWYQQTPGQGLQFLFEYFSETQRNKGNFPGRFSGRQFSNSRSEMNVSTLELGDSALYLCASSFGLRPDYTEAFFGQGTRLTVV.

The chain combines TRBV30 with TRBJ1-2, with TRBD1 identical over 7 bases. The CDR3 length is 16 residues. V shed 5 bases and J 0 bases; nucleotides not matched to a gene: 12. The germline V gene encodes CDR1 GTSNPN and CDR2 SVGIG (reference sequence). CDR3 residues: CAWGRTGLPSNYGYTF. The DNA of the CDR3 is TGTGCCTGGGGTAGGACAGGTCTCCCCTCTAACTATGGCTACACCTTC. Full variable domain (missing parts from reference TRBV30 and TRBJ1-2): SQTIHQWPATLVQPVGSPLSLECTVEGTSNPNLYWYRQAAGRGLQLLFYSVGIGQISSEVPQNLSASRPQDRQFILSSKKLLLSDSGFYLCAWGRTGLPSNYGYTFGSGTRLTVV.